This is a list of T cell receptor beta chains from one sample in a study of T cells in Graves' hyperthyroidism and ophthalmopathy. TCRdb independently ran MiXCR on the multiplex PCR reads; one entry per CDR3 protein. The sample lists roughly 280,000 distinct CDR3 sequences; around 20% were seen once. Sequencing was carried out using blood. All receptors derive from a man aged 30 to 45 with Graves' ophthalmopathy. The CDR3 runs from the conserved cysteine through the conserved F or W. D genes are given only for firm matches. Some rows mark clone size as missing; the rest say once, few, many or name a class of expanded clone.

abundance: -; v_gene: TRBV30; d_gene: -; j_gene: TRBJ1-3; CDR3nt: TGTGCCTGGAAGGCAGTAAGAAACACCATATATTTT; CDR3aa: CAWKAVRNTIYF
abundance: few; v_gene: TRBV20-1; d_gene: TRBD2; j_gene: TRBJ2-7; CDR3nt: TGCAGTGCTTCGCCGGGACTAGACGAGCAGTACTTC; CDR3aa: CSASPGLDEQYF
abundance: many; v_gene: TRBV11-2; d_gene: -; j_gene: TRBJ1-4; CDR3nt: TGTGCCAGCAGCCTGGGAGAGCAGGAAAAACTGTTTTTT; CDR3aa: CASSLGEQEKLFF
abundance: -; v_gene: TRBV5-1; d_gene: TRBD1; j_gene: TRBJ1-2; CDR3nt: TGCGCCAGCAGGACAGGGGGCGCTGATAACTATGGCTACACCTTC; CDR3aa: CASRTGGADNYGYTF
abundance: -; v_gene: TRBV20-1; d_gene: TRBD2; j_gene: TRBJ2-1; CDR3nt: TGCAGTGCTACCGGACTAGCGGTTTTGAGCTCCTACAATGAGCAGTTCTTC; CDR3aa: CSATGLAVLSSYNEQFF
abundance: many; v_gene: TRBV28; d_gene: -; j_gene: TRBJ2-1; CDR3nt: TGTGCCAGCACCCGCTGGCTAGATGGTGAGCAGTTCTTC; CDR3aa: CASTRWLDGEQFF
abundance: many; v_gene: TRBV30; d_gene: -; j_gene: TRBJ2-5; CDR3nt: TGTGCCTGGAGGGCAAGGGGGAGAGAGACCCAGTACTTC; CDR3aa: CAWRARGRETQYF
abundance: many; v_gene: TRBV3-1; d_gene: -; j_gene: TRBJ1-3; CDR3nt: TGTGCCAGCAGCCAGGGTCAGGGGATCTCTGGAAACACCATATATTTT; CDR3aa: CASSQGQGISGNTIYF
abundance: few; v_gene: TRBV7-3; d_gene: -; j_gene: TRBJ1-2; CDR3nt: TGTGCCAGCAGCTTAACATTCTCCCCCAGGGCTGGAGATGGCTACACCTTC; CDR3aa: CASSLTFSPRAGDGYTF
abundance: few; v_gene: TRBV28; d_gene: -; j_gene: TRBJ2-1; CDR3nt: TGTGCCAGCAGTTACGGGACTCGTAATGAGCAGTTCTTC; CDR3aa: CASSYGTRNEQFF
abundance: few; v_gene: TRBV29-1; d_gene: -; j_gene: TRBJ1-2; CDR3nt: TGCAGCGTCCAGGACGGCCTCTATGGCTACACCTTC; CDR3aa: CSVQDGLYGYTF